What follows is one TCR beta chain and its context. This sample was taken from a study of blood T cell repertoires in COVID-19. Here immunoSEQ multiplex PCR was the method, and the copy in TCRdb shows in-frame clones only, minus some. The sample includes just over 95,000 clones, 80% to 85% of them seen just once. Germline V gives CDR1 SGDLS, CDR2 YYNGEE. The V end lost 3 bases, the J end lost 0 bases, and 11 bases lay between the germline ends. The CDR3 length is 15 residues. The chain recombines TRBV9 with TRBJ2-3; D may be TRBD1 (5 bases). The material sequenced was peripheral blood. The TCR originated in a man in his sixties with acute or convalescent COVID-19. The CDR3 DNA sequence: TGTGCCAGCAGCGCTAGACCAGGGAGCACAGATACGCAGTATTTT. Translated, it gives CASSARPGSTDTQYF.